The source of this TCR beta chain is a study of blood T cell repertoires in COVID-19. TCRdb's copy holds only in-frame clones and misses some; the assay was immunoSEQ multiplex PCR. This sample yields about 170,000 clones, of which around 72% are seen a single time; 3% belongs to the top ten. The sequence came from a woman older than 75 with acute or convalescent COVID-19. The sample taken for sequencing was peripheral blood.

DNA of the CDR3: TGTGCCAGCAGTTACTCTCGGACACGGAACACCGGGGAGCTGTTTTTT. Its translation is CASSYSRTRNTGELFF. V is TRBV6-5 and J is TRBJ2-2, with D possibly TRBD1 on 5 matching bases. This CDR3 is 16 amino acids long. Deletions cut 0 bases from V and 1 base from J, with 9 bases between. The germline CDR1 and CDR2 sequences are MNHEY and SVGAGI.